Following are 28 T cell receptor beta chains from one sample sequenced in a study of radiation and T cells in renal cell carcinoma. Sequencing used immunoSEQ multiplex PCR; TCRdb keeps in-frame clones, though not all of them. The sample has some 100,000 clones, under 90% seen once. Time point given: baseline pretreatment blood. Specified treatment: 15 Gy SBRT to primary tumor, nephrectomy 4 weeks later. The source was blood, collected from a patient whose treatment included radiotherapy and nephrectomy. These receptors all stem from a man between 60 and 75 years old with renal cell carcinoma.

This clone turned up a few times. This chain connects TRBV6-5 to TRBJ2-7; 13 positions match TRBD2. CDR3 size: 14 residues. CDR1 and CDR2 from the germline V gene are MNHEY and SVGAGI. Germline trimming cut 6 bases from V and 5 bases from J; bases unmatched to any gene: 4. Written as DNA, the CDR3 is TGTGCCAGCAGCCTCGGACTAGCGGGAGACGAGCAGTACTTC. It encodes CASSLGLAGDEQYF.

This chain connects TRBV19 to TRBJ1-2; 9 bases agree with TRBD1. Trimming removed 4 bases from V and 3 bases from J; junction bases left unmatched: 3. The germline CDR1 and CDR2 sequences are LNHDA and SQIVND (reference sequence). This CDR3 is 14 amino acids long. CDR3 protein: CASSRQGDYYGYTF. DNA for the CDR3: TGTGCCAGTAGTAGACAGGGGGATTACTATGGCTACACCTTC. Based on the CDR3 plus reference TRBV19 and TRBJ1-2, the full variable domain is DGGITQSPKYLFRKEGQNVTLSCEQNLNHDAMYWYRQDPGQGLRLIYYSQIVNDFQKGDIAEGYSVSREKKESFPLTVTSAQKNPTAFYLCASSRQGDYYGYTFGSGTRLTVV.

V and J are TRBV10-3 and TRBJ2-1; 13 bases are a match to TRBD2. Trimming cost V 2 bases and J 2 bases; bases outside gene matches: 6. Germline V gene sequence: CDR1 ENHRY, CDR2 SYGVKD. The CDR3 runs 18 residues. CDR3 sequence (DNA): TGTGCCATCAGTGAGGCCGGGACTAGCGGGATAACCTACAATGAGCAGTTCTTC. Its translation: CAISEAGTSGITYNEQFF.

This chain uses TRBV27 with TRBJ2-1; TRBD2 agrees at 12 bases. The germline gives CDR1 MNHEY, CDR2 SMNVEV (reference sequence). The CDR3 extends over 15 amino acids. J was trimmed by 3 bases and V by 5 bases; bases with no gene match: 2. CDR3 in DNA: TGTGCCAGCAGTACTAGCGGGAGGATCTACAATGAGCAGTTCTTC. Protein sequence: CASSTSGRIYNEQFF.

The gene calls are TRBV28 and TRBJ2-1; D gene uncertain. V dropped 4 bases and J dropped 9 bases, with 10 bases sitting between them. This CDR3 spans 12 amino acids. Germline V gene data show CDR1 as MDHEN and CDR2 as SYDVKM. DNA for the CDR3: TGTGCCAGCAGTTCAAACTACGGTGAGCAGTTCTTC. This encodes CASSSNYGEQFF.

This clone was seen just once. The genes are TRBV29-1 and TRBJ2-2; 8 nucleotides align to TRBD2. J was trimmed by 5 bases and V by 7 bases; bases with no gene match: 12. Germline CDR1 reads SQVTM; CDR2 reads ANQGSEA. The CDR3 consists of 15 residues. The CDR3 DNA reads as TGCAGCGCCACGGCGGGGGGTTTGGGAACCGGGGAGCTGTTTTTT. Translated, it gives CSATAGGLGTGELFF.

The chain recombines TRBV19 with TRBJ1-5; D remains ambiguous. Trimming removed 7 bases at V and 1 base at J, with 14 bases between. The CDR3 contains 15 residues. Per germline, CDR1 LNHDA and CDR2 SQIVND (reference sequence). Here the CDR3 reads CASNGRRSSNQPQHF. CDR3 DNA: TGTGCCAGTAATGGCCGAAGGTCGAGCAATCAGCCCCAGCATTTT. Supplemented by reference TRBV19 and TRBJ1-5, the full variable domain reads DGGITQSPKYLFRKEGQNVTLSCEQNLNHDAMYWYRQDPGQGLRLIYYSQIVNDFQKGDIAEGYSVSREKKESFPLTVTSAQKNPTAFYLCASNGRRSSNQPQHFGDGTRLSIL.

This chain connects TRBV19 to TRBJ1-5; no clear D. Germline CDR1 is LNHDA and CDR2 is SQIVND (reference sequence). V was pared by 8 bases and J by 4 bases, with 21 bases between. The CDR3 loop spans 16 amino acids. CDR3 loop: CASEGKEYRRNQPQHF. Here the CDR3 DNA reads TGTGCCAGTGAGGGCAAGGAGTATCGACGGAATCAGCCCCAGCATTTT.

The chain recombines TRBV7-8 with TRBJ2-2; 7 bases line up with TRBD2. Looked up from germline, CDR1 is SGHVS and CDR2 is FQNEAQ. The length of the CDR3 is 15 residues. The J segment lost 6 bases and the V segment lost 2 bases, leaving 6 bases of the junction unmatched. The CDR3 DNA sequence: TGTGCCAGCAGCTTATCTCGGGGAGGGCCCGGGGAGCTGTTTTTT. It is translated as CASSLSRGGPGELFF.

The rearrangement links TRBV7-6 to TRBJ2-7; TRBD1 matches 11 bases. The CDR3 runs to 15 residues. Trimming removed 5 bases from V and 6 bases from J; junction bases left unmatched: 9. Germline CDR1 reads SGHVS; CDR2 reads FNYEAQ. The CDR3 DNA sequence: TGTGCCAGCAGCCCCGGGCGGGACAGGGGGGGCGAGCAGTACTTC. This gives the protein CASSPGRDRGGEQYF.

The chain joins TRBV5-1 to TRBJ2-6; TRBD1 is a possible D gene (5 bases). Germline lookup yields CDR1 SGHRS and CDR2 YFSETQ. The CDR3 length is 17 residues. The V gene lost 4 bases and the J gene lost 0 bases, with 14 bases spanning the gap. CDR3 amino acids: CASSRQTQGSGANVLTF. The CDR3 bases are TGCGCCAGCAGCCGTCAAACCCAGGGCTCTGGGGCCAACGTCCTGACTTTC.

V usage is TRBV27 and J usage is TRBJ1-1; 7 bases line up with TRBD1. V was clipped by 3 bases and J by 6 bases; unmatched bases: 7. This CDR3 is 14 amino acids long. From germline, CDR1 is MNHEY and CDR2 SMNVEV (reference sequence). The CDR3 loop is CASSFSRQGPEAFF. The CDR3 coding sequence is TGTGCCAGCAGTTTTTCTAGACAGGGCCCTGAAGCTTTCTTT.

The CDR3 DNA reads as TGCGCCAGCAGCCAAGAGGCTCAGGCAGTAAGCACAGATACGCAGTATTTT. It translates to CASSQEAQAVSTDTQYF. The chain carries TRBV4-1 and TRBJ2-3; D ambiguous. The CDR3 is 17 amino acids. The germline V gene encodes CDR1 MGHRA and CDR2 YSYEKL. V was trimmed by 0 bases and J by 0 bases, leaving 13 bases between them.

V usage is TRBV15 and J usage is TRBJ1-5; weak D call: TRBD1 (5 bases). This CDR3 is 15 amino acids long. Germline V gene sequence: CDR1 LNHNV, CDR2 YYDKDF (reference sequence). The V end was cut by 3 bases, the J end by 0 bases, with 9 bases between. Written as DNA, the CDR3 is TGTGCCACCAGCAGTCGACAGAATAGCAATCAGCCCCAGCATTTT. Its translation: CATSSRQNSNQPQHF.

The chain couples TRBV6-1 to TRBJ2-3, with D uncertain. In germline, CDR1 is MNHNS, CDR2 SASEGT. The CDR3 has 12 residues. Trimming cost V 10 bases and J 5 bases, with 13 bases left between them. The CDR3 DNA reads as TGTGCCACCCTCGGTGATGTAGATACGCAGTATTTT. Protein sequence: CATLGDVDTQYF.

The genes are TRBV15 and TRBJ2-4; the match to TRBD1 covers 9 bases. Germline CDR1 LNHNV, CDR2 YYDKDF (reference sequence). The CDR3 loop spans 22 amino acids. V was clipped by 0 bases and J by 0 bases; unmatched bases: 18. CDR3: CATSRDPPSTGGNHPAKNIQYF. CDR3 DNA: TGTGCCACCAGCAGAGATCCCCCCTCGACAGGGGGAAACCACCCAGCCAAAAACATTCAGTACTTC.

This clone has more than one count but fewer than ten. This sequence joins TRBV6-1 and TRBJ2-3; 9 bases fit TRBD1. The V gene end was trimmed by 7 bases and the J gene end by 2 bases; junction bases not matched to a gene: 7. CDR1 and CDR2 from the germline V gene are MNHNS and SASEGT. The CDR3 runs to 15 residues. CDR3 nucleotides: TGTGCCAGCACCATAACAGGGGGCCACACAGATACGCAGTATTTT. Residues: CASTITGGHTDTQYF.

The chain employs TRBV4-1 and TRBJ2-5; the match to TRBD2 covers 11 bases. This CDR3 is 18 amino acids long. Germline trimming cut 0 bases from V and 2 bases from J; bases unmatched to any gene: 8. Germline V lookup: CDR1 MGHRA, CDR2 YSYEKL. CDR3 amino acids: CASSQELAGGPEQETQYF. The CDR3, as DNA: TGCGCCAGCAGCCAAGAGTTAGCGGGAGGGCCGGAACAAGAGACCCAGTACTTC.

This sequence joins TRBV2 and TRBJ1-5, with TRBD1 as a possible D gene (5 bases). The CDR3 is 12 residues long. Germline V CDR1 and CDR2: SNHLY, FYNNEI. Trimming removed 6 bases from V and 6 bases from J, with 9 bases in between. The CDR3 loop is CASRGDFQPQHF. The CDR3, as DNA: TGTGCCAGCAGGGGGGACTTTCAGCCCCAGCATTTT.

CDR3 DNA sequence: TGTGCCAGCAGTTCTAACAGGGGCTTCAAAGAGACCCAGTACTTC. This codes for CASSSNRGFKETQYF. V and J are TRBV28 and TRBJ2-5; TRBD1 agrees at 7 bases. V lost 4 bases and J lost 3; bases outside the gene matches: 8. In germline, CDR1 is MDHEN, CDR2 SYDVKM. The CDR3 sequence is 15 residues long.

The chain carries TRBV6-5 and TRBJ2-7, with 9 bases matching TRBD2. This CDR3 is built from 15 residues. V lost 0 bases, J lost 6 bases, and 6 bases stayed unmatched. CDR1 MNHEY and CDR2 SVGAGI come from the germline V gene. The CDR3 nucleotides read TGTGCCAGCAGTTACTCGAGGCTAGCGGGAATCGAGCAGTACTTC. Protein product: CASSYSRLAGIEQYF.

The genes are TRBV11-2 and TRBJ2-7, with D uncertain. V was cut by 1 base and J by 4 bases, with 8 bases left in between. Germline CDR1 SGHAT, CDR2 FQNNGV. The CDR3 spans 13 residues. In DNA form, the CDR3 reads TGTGCCAGCAGCTTAGCATTCGAGTACGAGCAGTACTTC. Translation: CASSLAFEYEQYF.

The count of this clone is one. This chain links TRBV27 with TRBJ2-3, with 7 bases aligning to TRBD1. The CDR3 is 15 residues long. The germline gives CDR1 MNHEY, CDR2 SMNVEV (reference sequence). With 6 bases clipped from V and 0 bases from J, the junction kept 6 bases outside the gene matches. CDR3 loop: CASRPTGRSTDTQYF. The CDR3 nucleotides read TGTGCCAGCAGACCGACAGGGCGAAGCACAGATACGCAGTATTTT.

V and J are TRBV10-3 and TRBJ1-2, with D possibly being TRBD1 (5 bases). CDR1 is ENHRY and CDR2 is SYGVKD in the germline V gene. This CDR3 spans 13 amino acids. Trimming cost V 2 bases and J 7 bases, with 11 bases left between them. The CDR3 protein is CAISEGGFGGYTF. The CDR3 DNA is TGTGCCATCAGTGAGGGGGGGTTTGGTGGCTACACCTTC.

This chain links TRBV28 with TRBJ2-7; D gene uncertain. The CDR3 is made up of 14 amino acids. V was cut by 5 bases and J by 3 bases, with 14 bases left in between. In germline, CDR1 is MDHEN, CDR2 SYDVKM. This chain's CDR3 is CASSPPAPGYEQYF. In DNA, the CDR3 is TGTGCCAGCAGTCCCCCCGCCCCGGGCTACGAGCAGTACTTC.

The chain recombines TRBV4-1 with TRBJ2-3; TRBD2 agrees at 11 bases. The J segment lost 2 bases and the V segment lost 4 bases, leaving 5 bases of the junction unmatched. The CDR3 has 16 amino acids. Germline V lookup: CDR1 MGHRA, CDR2 YSYEKL. The CDR3 region has the DNA TGCGCCAGCAGCCGCGGGACTAGCGGACCCACAGATACGCAGTATTTT. Translation gives CASSRGTSGPTDTQYF.

V usage is TRBV25-1 and J usage is TRBJ2-3; 9 positions match TRBD2. Germline CDR1 reads MGHDK; CDR2 reads SYGVNS. J lost 6 bases, V lost 5 bases, and 6 bases had no gene match. This CDR3 contains 14 residues. The CDR3 reads CASSRRGRVDTQYF. The CDR3 DNA reads as TGTGCCAGCAGTCGTCGCGGGAGGGTCGATACGCAGTATTTT.

This chain joins TRBV6-1 and TRBJ2-5; 9 nucleotides align to TRBD2. The germline CDR1 and CDR2 sequences are MNHNS and SASEGT. The CDR3 runs to 13 residues. Losses at the gene ends were 4 bases for V and 7 bases for J; bases not matched to a gene: 4. CDR3 region: CASSVTREGTQYF. CDR3 DNA: TGTGCCAGCAGTGTAACGCGGGAGGGGACCCAGTACTTC.